Listed here are 13 T cell receptor beta chains from one sample, sequenced in a study of breast tumors, draining lymph nodes, adjacent tissues. MiXCR, applied by TCRdb to the multiplex PCR reads, yields one record per CDR3 protein. The sample shows over 60,000 distinct CDR3 sequences, around 43% of them seen only once. The sequencing input was breast tumor tissue. The receptors were gathered from a female donor with breast cancer. Some clones in this sample may be carry-over from other donors' samples.

In this sample, this clonotype turned up a few times. This may come from a read error, since a much larger clone is one base off. This rearrangement joins TRBV19 to TRBJ2-3; D gene unclear. The V end was cut by 8 bases, the J end by 1 base, with 10 bases between. Germline V lookup: CDR1 LNHDA, CDR2 SQIVND (reference sequence). CDR3 size: 13 residues. CDR3: CASGTYGTDTQYF. Written as DNA, the CDR3 is TGTGCCAGTGGTACTTACGGCACAGATACGCAGTATTTT.

Many counts were recorded for this clonotype. The gene calls are TRBV7-3 and TRBJ2-3; D may be TRBD1 (6 bases). The CDR3 loop spans 16 amino acids. Trimming took 1 base from V and 2 from J, leaving 13 bases between them. Per germline, CDR1 SGHTA and CDR2 FQGTGA. CDR3 in DNA: TGTGCCAGCAGCTTAATGGGTCAGGGGAACACAGATACGCAGTATTTT. Amino acids: CASSLMGQGNTDTQYF.

Note on this clonotype: One end of the junction varies from germline; a read error may be responsible. This chain links TRBV13 with TRBJ1-4; TRBD1 matches 8 bases. The CDR3 extends over 14 amino acids. Germline CDR1 PRHDT, CDR2 FYEKMQ (reference sequence). CDR3 protein: CASSLGTGAEKLLF. The CDR3 DNA sequence: TGTGCCAGCAGCTTAGGGACAGGGGCTGAAAAACTGCTTTTT.

As for this clonotype: The CDR3 carries no conserved terminal phenylalanine or tryptophan, so it likely arises from a read error. This chain links TRBV24-1 with TRBJ2-2, with D tentatively TRBD2 (6 bases). Germline V gene sequence: CDR1 KGHDR, CDR2 SFDVKD. V was cut by 1 base and J by 10 bases, with 15 bases left in between. The CDR3 is 15 amino acids. CDR3 sequence reads: CATSDFLLAFEELFL. DNA of the CDR3: TGTGCCACCAGTGATTTTCTTCTAGCGTTCGAGGAGCTGTTTCTT.

The CDR3 here is CASSIWAGSGGQYTDTQYF. CDR3 coding DNA: TGTGCCAGTAGTATTTGGGCAGGGAGTGGGGGGCAGTACACAGATACGCAGTATTTT. This chain links TRBV19 with TRBJ2-3; either TRBD1 or TRBD2 may fit D (6 bases each). Germline V lookup: CDR1 LNHDA, CDR2 SQIVND (reference sequence). The CDR3 is 19 residues long. Trimming took 3 bases from V and 2 from J, leaving 24 bases between them.

This clonotype was counted many times. The chain is built from TRBV29-1 and TRBJ2-5; the D is unclear. Germline-derived CDR1 and CDR2 are SQVTM and ANQGSEA. The CDR3 totals 10 residues. V shed 4 bases and J shed 3 bases, with 3 bases lying between them. For the CDR3, the DNA is TGCAGCGTTGGTGAAGAGACCCAGTACTTC. This gives the protein CSVGEETQYF.

The chain joins TRBV14 to TRBJ2-5; D uncertain. The germline V gene encodes CDR1 SGHDN and CDR2 FVKESK. V was trimmed by 5 bases and J by 5 bases, leaving 18 bases between them. The CDR3 extends over 15 amino acids. The CDR3 loop reads CASSSSSSRRETQYF. CDR3 bases: TGTGCCAGCAGCTCCAGCAGCTCCAGAAGGGAGACCCAGTACTTC.

This chain links TRBV7-2 with TRBJ1-4; maybe TRBD1 (6 bases). Germline CDR1 SGHTA, CDR2 FQGNSA. V lost 6 bases to trimming and J lost 7 bases, with 18 bases between them. The CDR3 spans 15 residues. The CDR3 DNA sequence: TGTGCCAGCAGACGTAGCGGGGGGCCGAGTGAAAAACTGTTTTTT. It specifies CASRRSGGPSEKLFF.

This clonotype appeared a few times. The CDR3 DNA reads TGTGCCAGCCTCCTCATGGACAGGGGAGCCGGGGAGCTGTTTTTT. Translation: CASLLMDRGAGELFF. J is TRBJ2-2 and V is TRBV28; 9 nucleotides agree with TRBD1. V gave up 8 bases and J gave up 6 bases; unmatched junction bases: 10. The CDR3 loop spans 15 amino acids. The germline V gene has CDR1 MDHEN and CDR2 SYDVKM.

V gene TRBV6-6 combines with J gene TRBJ1-3; 9 bases are shared with TRBD1. The CDR3 has 16 amino acids. Per the germline V gene, CDR1 is MNHNY and CDR2 is SVGAGI (reference sequence). The V segment lost 5 bases and the J segment 12 bases; nucleotides outside the gene matches: 17. CDR3: CASSDRGYVYGYNIYF. CDR3 coding DNA: TGTGCCAGCAGTGACAGGGGGTATGTCTATGGCTACAACATATATTTT.

V is TRBV15 and J is TRBJ2-5, with 8 bases lining up with TRBD2. Germline trimming cut 3 bases from V and 4 bases from J; bases unmatched to any gene: 13. The CDR3 sequence is 17 residues long. Germline CDR1 LNHNV, CDR2 YYDKDF (reference sequence). The CDR3 protein is CATSSPLGVAGLETQYF. CDR3 sequence (DNA): TGTGCCACCAGCAGCCCGCTCGGGGTAGCGGGGTTAGAGACCCAGTACTTC.

In this sample, this clonotype turned up many times. The genes are TRBV11-3 and TRBJ2-7; 10 nucleotides agree with TRBD1. From germline, CDR1 is SGHNT and CDR2 YENEEA. CDR3 length: 14 amino acids. Unmatched junction bases numbered 4, after V lost 5 bases and J lost 3 bases. The CDR3 loop reads CASSDWDRGYEQYF. CDR3 in DNA: TGTGCCAGCAGCGACTGGGACAGGGGCTACGAGCAGTACTTC.

The chain links TRBV7-9 to TRBJ1-6; 9 bases fit TRBD1. With V trimmed by 2 bases and J by 6 bases, 14 bases remained unmatched. CDR3 length: 19 residues. CDR1 SEHNR and CDR2 FQNEAQ come from the germline V gene (reference sequence). The CDR3: CASSLTVGQGTGGNSPLHF. For the CDR3, the DNA is TGTGCCAGCAGCTTAACAGTGGGACAGGGAACAGGCGGTAATTCACCCCTCCACTTT.